These 5 T cell receptor beta chains were sequenced from one sample in a study of blood T cell repertoires in COVID-19. Only in-frame clones appear in the TCRdb table, and some are missing; sequencing was by immunoSEQ multiplex PCR. Found here are over 150,000 clones, around nine tenths of them singletons; the top ten hold 0.58%. Sequencing used peripheral blood. These receptors were collected from a man aged 60 to 69 with COVID-19, enrolled during active disease.

In this sample, this clone turned up a few times. The J gene is TRBJ1-3, the V gene TRBV5-6, with a possible D match to TRBD1 (5 bases). Germline CDR1 and CDR2: SGHDT and YYEEEE. Trimming removed 6 bases from V and 4 bases from J, with 11 bases in between. This CDR3 spans 13 amino acids. The CDR3 region is CASTGIRGNTIYF. The DNA for the CDR3 is TGTGCCAGCACAGGGATCCGGGGAAACACCATATATTTT.

The J gene is TRBJ1-5, the V gene TRBV4-3; 7 bases are a match to TRBD1. The V gene end was trimmed by 2 bases and the J gene end by 0 bases; junction bases not matched to a gene: 7. Germline CDR1 LGHNA, CDR2 YSLEER. CDR3 length: 17 amino acids. The CDR3, as DNA: TGCGCCAGCAGCCAAAGTACCACAGGGGCTAGCAATCAGCCCCAGCATTTT. Translated, it gives CASSQSTTGASNQPQHF.

The gene calls are TRBV6-2 or TRBV6-3 and TRBJ1-2; tentative D call: TRBD1 (6 bases). V was trimmed by 4 bases and J by 1 base, leaving 16 bases between them. CDR3 length: 16 amino acids. CDR1 and CDR2 (germline): MNHEY, SVGEGT. The CDR3 loop is CASSSLTGDVNYGYTF. In DNA, the CDR3 is TGTGCCAGCAGTTCCCTGACAGGCGACGTTAACTATGGCTACACCTTC.

CDR3: CASRTGGTNVLTF. The CDR3 region has the DNA TGTGCCAGTAGGACAGGGGGTACCAACGTCCTGACTTTC. The genes are TRBV6-6 and TRBJ2-6, with 10 nucleotides matching TRBD1. The CDR3 loop spans 13 amino acids. In germline, CDR1 is MNHNY, CDR2 SVGAGI (reference sequence). After removal of 9 bases from V and 8 bases from J, the junction contained 4 bases not matched to a gene.

The rearrangement links TRBV6-5 to TRBJ2-7, with D perhaps matching TRBD2 (6 bases). The V end was cut by 2 bases, the J end by 6 bases, with 11 bases between. The V gene's germline CDR1 is MNHEY and CDR2 SVGAGI. The CDR3 length is 13 residues. CDR3: CASSYGGFGEQYF. The CDR3 nucleotides read TGTGCCAGCAGTTACGGGGGGTTTGGCGAGCAGTACTTC.